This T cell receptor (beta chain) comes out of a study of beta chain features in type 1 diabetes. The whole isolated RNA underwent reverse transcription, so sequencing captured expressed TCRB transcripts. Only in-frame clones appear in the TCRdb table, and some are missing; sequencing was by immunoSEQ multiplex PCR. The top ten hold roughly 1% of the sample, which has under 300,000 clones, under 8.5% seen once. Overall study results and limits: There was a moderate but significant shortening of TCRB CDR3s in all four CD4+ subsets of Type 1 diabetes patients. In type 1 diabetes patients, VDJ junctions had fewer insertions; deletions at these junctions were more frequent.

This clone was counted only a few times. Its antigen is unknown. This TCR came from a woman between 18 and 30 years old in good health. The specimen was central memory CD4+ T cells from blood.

This CDR3 is CASSPSGGTLRGDEQFF. The CDR3 coding sequence is TGTGCCAGCAGCCCCAGCGGGGGGACCCTTCGGGGGGATGAGCAGTTCTTC. The rearrangement uses TRBV5-4 and TRBJ2-1; 9 nucleotides align to TRBD2. CDR1 is SGHNT, CDR2 YYREEE, per germline (reference sequence). The junction had 16 bases not matched to a gene; V was cut back by 4 bases and J by 8 bases. The CDR3 has 17 amino acids.